The rows below give T cell receptor beta chains drawn from one sample of a study of human T cells and chemical hapten exposure. MiXCR, applied by TCRdb to the RACE reads, yields one record per CDR3 protein. The table has under 50,000 distinct CDR3 sequences, about 7.4% seen once. This specimen was whole blood, taken in connection with sensitization to the hapten diphenylcyclopropenone (DPC). The receptors stem from a woman aged 45 to 65 with alopecia areata. Some clones in this sample may be carry-over from other donors' samples. Each CDR3 is given with its conserved first and last residue. A D gene is named only where the DNA matches it firmly. Size is stated for part of the rows, as once, few or many counts, or as a class when the clone is expanded.

clone_size: many; d_call: .; j_call: TRBJ1-5; v_call: TRBV12-3/TRBV12-4; cdr3_nt: TGTGCCAGCAGTTTAAGGGCAGGGGATCAGCCCCAGCATTTT; cdr3_aa: CASSLRAGDQPQHF
clone_size: many; d_call: .; j_call: TRBJ2-3; v_call: TRBV28; cdr3_nt: TGTGCCAGCAGTTCCCCGGGGGATACGCAGTATTTT; cdr3_aa: CASSSPGDTQYF
clone_size: many; d_call: TRBD1; j_call: TRBJ1-5; v_call: TRBV6-5; cdr3_nt: TGTGCCAGCAGCCCAGACAGGGTTGGCAATCAGCCCCAGCATTTT; cdr3_aa: CASSPDRVGNQPQHF
clone_size: .; d_call: .; j_call: TRBJ2-3; v_call: TRBV4-3; cdr3_nt: TGCGCCAGCAGCCCTACTCGGGGCAATACGCAGTATTTT; cdr3_aa: CASSPTRGNTQYF
clone_size: many; d_call: .; j_call: TRBJ2-5; v_call: TRBV7-9; cdr3_nt: TGTGCCAGCAGCCCGGACAGCCAAGAGACCCAGTACTTC; cdr3_aa: CASSPDSQETQYF
clone_size: .; d_call: TRBD2; j_call: TRBJ2-3; v_call: TRBV10-3; cdr3_nt: TGTGCCATCAGGGGGACTAGCGGGAATGATGATACGCAGTATTTT; cdr3_aa: CAIRGTSGNDDTQYF
clone_size: few; d_call: .; j_call: TRBJ2-7; v_call: TRBV27; cdr3_nt: TGTGCCAGCAGTTTCAGAGGAAGCCCCTACGAGCAGTACTTC; cdr3_aa: CASSFRGSPYEQYF
clone_size: many; d_call: .; j_call: TRBJ1-5; v_call: TRBV28; cdr3_nt: TGTGCCAGCAGTTCCGGAACTTATAGCAATCAGCCCCAGCATTTT; cdr3_aa: CASSSGTYSNQPQHF
clone_size: many; d_call: TRBD1; j_call: TRBJ2-1; v_call: TRBV11-2; cdr3_nt: TGTGCCAGCAGCTTAGACAGGGGGCGAGGAAACGAGCAGTTCTTC; cdr3_aa: CASSLDRGRGNEQFF
clone_size: many; d_call: TRBD2; j_call: TRBJ2-1; v_call: TRBV4-2; cdr3_nt: TGTGCCAGCAGCAGATTAGCGGGGGCCTACAATGAGCAGTTCTTC; cdr3_aa: CASSRLAGAYNEQFF
clone_size: many; d_call: TRBD1; j_call: TRBJ2-5; v_call: TRBV7-2; cdr3_nt: TGTGCCAGCATCATCGACAGGGGCGTTGAGACCCAGTACTTC; cdr3_aa: CASIIDRGVETQYF
clone_size: many; d_call: .; j_call: TRBJ1-1; v_call: TRBV4-2; cdr3_nt: TGTGCCAGCAGCCAAGGGGGCTTGAACACTGAAGCTTTCTTT; cdr3_aa: CASSQGGLNTEAFF
clone_size: .; d_call: .; j_call: TRBJ1-5; v_call: TRBV6-6; cdr3_nt: TGTGCCAGCAGTGGGGACGTCTACATCAGCCCCCAGCATTTT; cdr3_aa: CASSGDVYISPQHF
clone_size: many; d_call: .; j_call: TRBJ1-4; v_call: TRBV12-3/TRBV12-4; cdr3_nt: TGTGCCACAACAAATACCGGGACCCTGATTGAAAAACTGTTTTTT; cdr3_aa: CATTNTGTLIEKLFF
clone_size: .; d_call: .; j_call: TRBJ2-6; v_call: TRBV28; cdr3_nt: TGTGCCAGCACCACTCCTGGGGCCAACGTCCTGACTTTC; cdr3_aa: CASTTPGANVLTF
clone_size: .; d_call: .; j_call: TRBJ2-2; v_call: TRBV5-1; cdr3_nt: TGCGCCAGCAGCTTAACCCCTTTGAGGGCGAGAGACACCGGGGAGCTGTTTTTT; cdr3_aa: CASSLTPLRARDTGELFF
clone_size: few; d_call: .; j_call: TRBJ1-1; v_call: TRBV20-1; cdr3_nt: TGCAGTGCTAGAGTCCCCCTGTGGAACACTGAAGCTTTCTTT; cdr3_aa: CSARVPLWNTEAFF
clone_size: .; d_call: .; j_call: TRBJ2-3; v_call: TRBV20-1; cdr3_nt: TGCAGTGCTATAAAGTCACCGGATACGCAGTATTTT; cdr3_aa: CSAIKSPDTQYF
clone_size: many; d_call: .; j_call: TRBJ2-4; v_call: TRBV29-1; cdr3_nt: TGCAGCGTTGACGGTGGGCCGATCAGTAACATTCAGTACTTC; cdr3_aa: CSVDGGPISNIQYF
clone_size: .; d_call: .; j_call: TRBJ2-2; v_call: TRBV5-1; cdr3_nt: TGCGCCAGCAGCTTGCAGGCAAACACCGGGGAGCTGTTTTTT; cdr3_aa: CASSLQANTGELFF
clone_size: many; d_call: .; j_call: TRBJ1-1; v_call: TRBV5-1; cdr3_nt: TGCGCCAGCAGCTTGGACAGGAACACTGAAGCTTTCTTT; cdr3_aa: CASSLDRNTEAFF
clone_size: .; d_call: .; j_call: TRBJ2-6; v_call: TRBV20-1; cdr3_nt: TGCAGTGCTCTACCCCAGGGGGGATATTCTGGGGCCAACGTCCTGACTTTC; cdr3_aa: CSALPQGGYSGANVLTF
clone_size: many; d_call: .; j_call: TRBJ2-1; v_call: TRBV7-6; cdr3_nt: TGTGCCAGCAGCCTGAATAATGAGCAGTTCTTC; cdr3_aa: CASSLNNEQFF
clone_size: medium-sized; d_call: TRBD1; j_call: TRBJ2-7; v_call: TRBV29-1; cdr3_nt: TGCAGCGTTGTATGGGACAGGGAAGGCGAGCAGTACTTC; cdr3_aa: CSVVWDREGEQYF
clone_size: many; d_call: .; j_call: TRBJ2-3; v_call: TRBV20-1; cdr3_nt: TGCAGTGCTAGAGGAGATACGCAGTATTTT; cdr3_aa: CSARGDTQYF
clone_size: many; d_call: .; j_call: TRBJ1-6; v_call: TRBV19; cdr3_nt: TGTGCCACTATGAGGGTGACAGGTTCTAATTCACCCCTCCACTTT; cdr3_aa: CATMRVTGSNSPLHF
clone_size: many; d_call: .; j_call: TRBJ2-2; v_call: TRBV29-1; cdr3_nt: TGCAGCGTTGAGGCAGGGGTTGGGATCACCGGGGAGCTGTTTTTT; cdr3_aa: CSVEAGVGITGELFF
clone_size: many; d_call: .; j_call: TRBJ2-1; v_call: TRBV29-1; cdr3_nt: TGCAGCGTTGGCAGGGCCGACAATGAGCAGTTCTTC; cdr3_aa: CSVGRADNEQFF
clone_size: many; d_call: .; j_call: TRBJ1-3; v_call: TRBV20-1; cdr3_nt: TGCAGTGCTAGAGTTCAGGGGCAGAGCTCTGGAAACACCATATATTTT; cdr3_aa: CSARVQGQSSGNTIYF
clone_size: many; d_call: .; j_call: TRBJ2-1; v_call: TRBV29-1; cdr3_nt: TGCAGCGTTGAGGGAGCACCGGTCCGCTACAATGAGCAGTTCTTC; cdr3_aa: CSVEGAPVRYNEQFF
clone_size: .; d_call: .; j_call: TRBJ2-3; v_call: TRBV9; cdr3_nt: TGTGCCAGCAGTTTCGGCACAGATACGCAGTATTTT; cdr3_aa: CASSFGTDTQYF
clone_size: many; d_call: TRBD1; j_call: TRBJ1-1; v_call: TRBV6-4; cdr3_nt: TGTGCCAGCAGTCCGGGACAGGGGAACACTGAAGCTTTCTTT; cdr3_aa: CASSPGQGNTEAFF
clone_size: many; d_call: .; j_call: TRBJ1-2; v_call: TRBV28; cdr3_nt: TGTGCCAGCAGCCAGGGTTGGGGCTACACCTTC; cdr3_aa: CASSQGWGYTF
clone_size: many; d_call: .; j_call: TRBJ1-4; v_call: TRBV30; cdr3_nt: TGTGCCTGGAGCTCCGGGACACCTACGAATGAAAAACTGTTTTTT; cdr3_aa: CAWSSGTPTNEKLFF
clone_size: .; d_call: .; j_call: TRBJ1-2; v_call: TRBV5-5; cdr3_nt: TGTGCCAGCAGGTCAGAAGGCTACACCTTC; cdr3_aa: CASRSEGYTF
clone_size: .; d_call: .; j_call: TRBJ2-2; v_call: TRBV2; cdr3_nt: TGTGCCAGCAGTGAACTGAAAGGGGTGGCCGGGGAGCTGTTTTTT; cdr3_aa: CASSELKGVAGELFF
clone_size: .; d_call: .; j_call: TRBJ1-2; v_call: TRBV29-1; cdr3_nt: TGCAGCGTTGAAGGGGTACATGGCTACACCTTC; cdr3_aa: CSVEGVHGYTF
clone_size: .; d_call: TRBD1; j_call: TRBJ2-7; v_call: TRBV3-1; cdr3_nt: TGTGCCAGCAGCCCCTGGGACAGGAGGGTTTACGAGCAGTACTTC; cdr3_aa: CASSPWDRRVYEQYF
clone_size: few; d_call: .; j_call: TRBJ2-1; v_call: TRBV11-2; cdr3_nt: TGTGCCAGCAGCTTACAGACAAACAATGAGCAGTTCTTC; cdr3_aa: CASSLQTNNEQFF
clone_size: many; d_call: .; j_call: TRBJ2-3; v_call: TRBV11-2; cdr3_nt: TGTGCCAGCAGCACACCGGGGGTAGGCCCTGACACAGATACGCAGTATTTT; cdr3_aa: CASSTPGVGPDTDTQYF
clone_size: few; d_call: .; j_call: TRBJ1-1; v_call: TRBV3-1; cdr3_nt: TGTGCCAGCAGCCAGGCTCAGGGGACTGAAGCTTTCTTT; cdr3_aa: CASSQAQGTEAFF
clone_size: many; d_call: .; j_call: TRBJ2-7; v_call: TRBV3-1; cdr3_nt: TGTGCCAGCAGCCGGGGAGAAGAGCAGTACTTC; cdr3_aa: CASSRGEEQYF
clone_size: once; d_call: TRBD1; j_call: TRBJ2-7; v_call: TRBV14; cdr3_nt: TGTGCCAGCAGCTACGGACAGGGGCGGACCTACGAGCAGTACTTC; cdr3_aa: CASSYGQGRTYEQYF
clone_size: many; d_call: .; j_call: TRBJ2-1; v_call: TRBV2; cdr3_nt: TGTGCCAGCATGGAAGACGGACCCTATAACAATGAGCAGTTCTTC; cdr3_aa: CASMEDGPYNNEQFF
clone_size: many; d_call: .; j_call: TRBJ2-1; v_call: TRBV2; cdr3_nt: TGTGCCAGCCGGAGGACATCGAGGTACAATGAGCAGTTCTTC; cdr3_aa: CASRRTSRYNEQFF